This T cell receptor (beta chain) was profiled in a study of CD8 T cells in Susac syndrome. Germline CDR1 GTSNPN, CDR2 SVGIG (reference sequence). Trimming cost V 4 bases and J 5 bases; bases outside gene matches: 15. CDR3 length: 17 amino acids. Peripheral blood CD8+ and CD4+ T cells were profiled by TCR beta sequencing. CD8+ and CD4+ T cells were negatively isolated; TEMRA cells were FACS-enriched. Reverse transcription of roughly 0.45 to 1 ug RNA was performed with random hexamers. The method of amplification for TCR beta CDR3 was immunoSEQ multiplex PCR, covering 54 Vbeta and 13 Jbeta. MiXCR, run by TCRdb on the immunoSEQ multiplex PCR reads, gives a single entry per CDR3 protein. The sample has about 120,000 distinct CDR3 sequences, 90% to 95% seen once.

This rearrangement joins TRBV30 to TRBJ1-5, with 9 bases fitting TRBD1. The receptor was derived from a human donor with multiple sclerosis. Sequences were obtained from CD4+ T cells from PBMCs. Here the CDR3 reads CAWTGGWDREGDQPQHF. CDR3 nucleotide sequence: TGTGCCTGGACCGGAGGATGGGACAGGGAGGGAGATCAGCCCCAGCATTTT. Full variable domain (remainder filled in from reference TRBV30 and TRBJ1-5): SQTIHQWPATLVQPVGSPLSLECTVEGTSNPNLYWYRQAAGRGLQLLFYSVGIGQISSEVPQNLSASRPQDRQFILSSKKLLLSDSGFYLCAWTGGWDREGDQPQHFGDGTRLSIL.